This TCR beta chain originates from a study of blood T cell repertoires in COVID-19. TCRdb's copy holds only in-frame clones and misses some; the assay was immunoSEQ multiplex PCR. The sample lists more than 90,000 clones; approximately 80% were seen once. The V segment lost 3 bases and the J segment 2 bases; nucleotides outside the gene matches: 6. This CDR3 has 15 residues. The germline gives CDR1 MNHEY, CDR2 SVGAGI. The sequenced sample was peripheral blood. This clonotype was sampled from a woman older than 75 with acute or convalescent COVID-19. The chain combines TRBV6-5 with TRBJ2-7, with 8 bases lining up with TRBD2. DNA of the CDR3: TGTGCCAGCAGTTATACCGCGGGAGGTGCCTACGAGCAGTACTTC. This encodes CASSYTAGGAYEQYF.